One sample yielded the 29 T cell receptor beta chains listed below, sequenced in a study of blood T cell repertoires in COVID-19. This table comes from immunoSEQ multiplex PCR, and its TCRdb copy is limited to in-frame clones, with some not included. In the table there are around 260,000 clones, 83% of which are singletons. Specimen: peripheral blood. These receptors all come from a woman aged 45-60 years who had recovered from COVID-19.

J is TRBJ1-6 and V is TRBV6-2 or TRBV6-3; perhaps TRBD1 as D (5 bases). The V gene lost 0 bases and the J gene lost 9 bases, with 15 bases spanning the gap. The germline V gene has CDR1 MNHEY and CDR2 SVGEGT. CDR3 length: 16 amino acids. Written as DNA, the CDR3 is TGTGCCAGCAGTTACTCGAACGGCGCCGGGGGTTCACCCCTCCACTTT. This codes for CASSYSNGAGGSPLHF.

The chain carries TRBV28 and TRBJ2-7, with 8 bases fitting TRBD2. J lost 5 bases, V lost 8 bases, and 8 bases had no gene match. This CDR3 is 13 amino acids long. CDR1 and CDR2 (germline): MDHEN, SYDVKM. CDR3: CASSSRGVDEQYF. The CDR3 DNA reads TGTGCCAGCTCCTCGCGGGGGGTGGACGAGCAGTACTTC.

The rearrangement joins TRBV28 to TRBJ1-1; D gene ambiguous. Germline values: CDR1 MDHEN, CDR2 SYDVKM. This CDR3 contains 14 residues. V dropped 3 bases and J dropped 7 bases, with 15 bases sitting between them. CDR3 in amino acids: CASSFFPAQIEAFF. The CDR3, as DNA: TGTGCCAGCAGTTTTTTTCCAGCGCAGATTGAAGCTTTCTTT.

This chain links TRBV7-2 with TRBJ2-2, with TRBD2 identical over 12 bases. This CDR3 has 17 residues. From germline, CDR1 is SGHTA and CDR2 FQGNSA. The ends lost 5 bases at V and 6 bases at J; junction bases unmatched: 10. This CDR3 is CASSPRRLAGAAGELFF. CDR3 in DNA: TGTGCCAGCAGCCCCCGTAGACTAGCGGGAGCTGCCGGGGAGCTGTTTTTT.

The J gene is TRBJ2-1, the V gene TRBV5-1, with 15 bases matching TRBD2. From germline, CDR1 is SGHRS and CDR2 YFSETQ. With 2 bases clipped from V and 9 bases from J, the junction kept 9 bases outside the gene matches. CDR3 length equals 17 residues. The CDR3 here is CASSLLPGLAGGSEQFF. The CDR3 DNA reads as TGCGCCAGCAGCTTACTACCGGGACTAGCGGGGGGTAGTGAGCAGTTCTTC.

This chain uses TRBV19 with TRBJ2-2; the D gene is possibly TRBD2 (6 bases). CDR3 size: 14 residues. Trimming removed 5 bases at V and 0 bases at J, with 7 bases between. Per germline, CDR1 LNHDA and CDR2 SQIVND (reference sequence). The CDR3 region is CASSGGTNTGELFF. CDR3 bases: TGTGCCAGTAGTGGCGGGACGAACACCGGGGAGCTGTTTTTT. Full variable domain (outside the CDR3, taken from reference TRBV19 and TRBJ2-2): DGGITQSPKYLFRKEGQNVTLSCEQNLNHDAMYWYRQDPGQGLRLIYYSQIVNDFQKGDIAEGYSVSREKKESFPLTVTSAQKNPTAFYLCASSGGTNTGELFFGEGSRLTVL.

CDR3 nucleotides: TGTGCCAGCAGTTACAGGCAGCGAGGAGGCTATGGCTACACCTTC. This codes for CASSYRQRGGYGYTF. The chain uses TRBV6-5 and TRBJ1-2, with D uncertain. CDR3 length equals 15 residues. CDR1 and CDR2 (germline): MNHEY, SVGAGI. The V gene lost 2 bases and the J gene lost 4 bases, with 14 bases spanning the gap.

This chain connects TRBV3-1 (or the pseudogene TRBV3-2) to TRBJ2-1, with 9 bases identical to TRBD1. J was trimmed by 4 bases and V by 0 bases; bases with no gene match: 28. This CDR3 has 24 amino acids. Germline V CDR1 and CDR2: LGHDT, YNNKEL (reference sequence). The DNA of the CDR3 is TGTGCCAGCAGCCAAGAAGTCATAAACCTCGGACAGGGGATTGCCGAAGGGGCTTACAATGAGCAGTTCTTC. Translating it yields CASSQEVINLGQGIAEGAYNEQFF.

The V call is TRBV5-4, the J call TRBJ2-3, with 10 bases fitting TRBD2. This CDR3 is built from 16 residues. V lost 4 bases to trimming and J lost 6 bases; unmatched junction nucleotides: 11. CDR1 SGHNT and CDR2 YYREEE come from the germline V gene (reference sequence). The CDR3 sequence: CASSEGQRGGGDTQYF. CDR3 DNA sequence: TGTGCCAGCAGCGAAGGACAGCGGGGGGGTGGGGATACGCAGTATTTT.

CDR3 coding DNA: TGTGCCAGCAGCTTAGTCGCGGTAGGAGAGACCCAGTACTTC. It is translated as CASSLVAVGETQYF. V gene TRBV11-2 combines with J gene TRBJ2-5; D uncertain. This CDR3 comprises 14 residues. CDR1 is SGHAT and CDR2 is FQNNGV in the germline V gene. V was trimmed by 1 base and J by 4 bases, leaving 10 bases between them. The complete variable domain, with remaining parts taken from reference TRBV11-2 and TRBJ2-5, reads EAGVAQSPRYKIIEKRQSVAFWCNPISGHATLYWYQQILGQGPKLLIQFQNNGVVDDSQLPKDRFSAERLKGVDSTLKIQPAKLEDSAVYLCASSLVAVGETQYFGPGTRLLVL.

The chain uses TRBV28 and TRBJ1-1, with D unresolved. V shed 6 bases and J shed 5 bases, with 10 bases lying between them. The germline gives CDR1 MDHEN, CDR2 SYDVKM. The length of the CDR3 is 12 residues. Here the CDR3 DNA reads TGTGCCAGCAGGGCGATGGAGACTGAAGCTTTCTTT. This gives the protein CASRAMETEAFF.

This clone has more than one count but fewer than ten. J is TRBJ2-1 and V is TRBV7-6, with a weak D call TRBD2 (6 bases). V lost 3 bases and J lost 7, with 19 bases in between. The CDR3 spans 16 residues. The germline CDR1 and CDR2 sequences are SGHVS and FNYEAQ. The DNA of the CDR3 is TGTGCCAGCAGCTTGCCTAGCGCAAAAGATAAGAATGAGCAGTTCTTC. This sequence encodes CASSLPSAKDKNEQFF.

V and J are TRBV5-1 and TRBJ1-1; tentative D call: TRBD1 (6 bases). The V and J ends lost 6 bases and 5 bases respectively, with 23 bases between them. Germline V gene data show CDR1 as SGHRS and CDR2 as YFSETQ. CDR3 length: 16 amino acids. The CDR3 DNA is TGCGCCAGCACTACAGGGTCCGCTCGTGTAGAGACTGAAGCTTTCTTT. Translating it yields CASTTGSARVETEAFF.

The V and J genes are TRBV5-1 and TRBJ1-1; D perhaps matches TRBD1 (5 bases). This CDR3 has 13 residues. Trimming removed 3 bases from V and 4 bases from J, with 10 bases in between. Per the germline V gene, CDR1 is SGHRS and CDR2 is YFSETQ. The CDR3 DNA is TGCGCCAGCAGCTCCCCGGGGGGCACTGAAGCTTTCTTT. It encodes CASSSPGGTEAFF. Looking up the rest from reference TRBV5-1 and TRBJ1-1 gives the full variable domain: KAGVTQTPRYLIKTRGQQVTLSCSPISGHRSVSWYQQTPGQGLQFLFEYFSETQRNKGNFPGRFSGRQFSNSRSEMNVSTLELGDSALYLCASSSPGGTEAFFGQGTRLTVV.

This chain uses TRBV7-9 with TRBJ1-2, with a weak D call TRBD1 (6 bases). The ends were cut back, 0 bases at V and 5 bases at J, with 16 bases in the middle. CDR3 size: 16 residues. Germline-derived CDR1 and CDR2 are SEHNR and FQNEAQ (reference sequence). The CDR3 DNA sequence: TGTGCCAGCAGCTTAGCGCAGGGGCCGAGGCGGTATGGCTACACCTTC. As protein: CASSLAQGPRRYGYTF.

This chain uses TRBV12-3 or TRBV12-4 with TRBJ2-2; D uncertain. This CDR3 is 13 amino acids long. V lost 3 bases, J lost 5 bases, and 7 bases lay in between. The CDR3 region has the DNA TGTGCCAGCAGTTTTAAGAGGACCGGGGAGCTGTTTTTT. Residues: CASSFKRTGELFF.

The chain uses TRBV28 and TRBJ2-7; 9 nucleotides line up with TRBD1. Looked up from germline, CDR1 is MDHEN and CDR2 is SYDVKM. V dropped 6 bases and J dropped 4; count of bases not matched to a gene: 7. The CDR3 consists of 14 residues. The CDR3 nucleotides are TGTGCCAGCAGCGAAACAGGGGGCAGGTACGAGCAGTACTTC. Amino acid sequence: CASSETGGRYEQYF.

This sequence joins TRBV3-1 (or the pseudogene TRBV3-2) and TRBJ2-7; TRBD1 might be the D (5 bases). The V end was cut by 1 base, the J end by 9 bases, with 19 bases between. CDR1 and CDR2 from the germline V gene are LGHDT and YNNKEL (reference sequence). This CDR3 comprises 15 residues. CDR3: CASSQGSVGVRRQYF. The CDR3, as DNA: TGTGCCAGCAGCCAAGGATCGGTAGGGGTCAGGAGGCAGTACTTC.

The chain links TRBV5-6 to TRBJ1-2; D gene ambiguous. Trimming stripped 5 bases from V and 8 bases from J, with 19 bases between. Germline assignment: CDR1 SGHDT and CDR2 YYEEEE. The CDR3 covers 14 residues. The CDR3 sequence: CASSYALAGRGYTF. The CDR3 DNA follows: TGTGCCAGCAGTTACGCCCTGGCTGGCAGGGGCTACACCTTC.

The V call is TRBV19, the J call TRBJ2-7; 9 bases line up with TRBD2. Germline values: CDR1 LNHDA, CDR2 SQIVND (reference sequence). The CDR3 has 16 amino acids. After removal of 0 bases from V and 2 bases from J, the junction contained 5 bases not matched to a gene. The CDR3 nucleotides are TGTGCCAGTAGTATAGACCTAGCGGGATCGGCCTACGAGCAGTACTTC. Protein: CASSIDLAGSAYEQYF.

V and J are TRBV14 and TRBJ2-2, with TRBD1 matching over 7 bases. The CDR3 is made up of 14 amino acids. With 4 bases clipped from V and 7 bases from J, the junction kept 6 bases outside the gene matches. Germline V CDR1 and CDR2: SGHDN, FVKESK. The CDR3 DNA reads TGTGCCAGCAGCCGAAACAGGGGTCTCGGGGAGCTGTTTTTT. As protein: CASSRNRGLGELFF.

V gene TRBV7-9 combines with J gene TRBJ2-5; 11 bases line up with TRBD1. The length of the CDR3 is 15 residues. Germline loops: CDR1 SEHNR, CDR2 FQNEAQ (reference sequence). V lost 4 bases, J lost 3 bases, and 4 bases stayed unmatched. The CDR3 region has the DNA TGTGCCAGCAGCTACGGGACAGGGGGGGAAGAGACCCAGTACTTC. Protein sequence: CASSYGTGGEETQYF. The complete variable domain, with remaining parts taken from reference TRBV7-9 and TRBJ2-5, reads DTGVSQNPRHKITKRGQNVTFRCDPISEHNRLYWYRQTLGQGPEFLTYFQNEAQLEKSRLLSDRFSAERPKGSFSTLEIQRTEQGDSAMYLCASSYGTGGEETQYFGPGTRLLVL.

This sequence joins TRBV4-3 and TRBJ1-6, with D unresolved. Trimming left V 4 bases short and J 0 bases short, with 10 bases between. Germline V gives CDR1 LGHNA, CDR2 YSLEER. The CDR3 is 16 residues long. CDR3 amino acids: CASSLTGGSYNSPLHF. CDR3 nucleotide sequence: TGCGCCAGCAGCCTCACGGGAGGCTCCTATAATTCACCCCTCCACTTT.

V gene TRBV28 combines with J gene TRBJ2-7, with no clear D. The CDR3 has 12 amino acids. The germline V and J ends were trimmed by 5 bases and 2 bases, with 7 bases remaining between them. CDR1 is MDHEN, CDR2 SYDVKM, per germline. The CDR3 spells CASSMLTYEQYF. CDR3 in DNA: TGTGCCAGCAGTATGTTAACCTACGAGCAGTACTTC.

This clone was seen only once. The gene calls are TRBV11-2 and TRBJ2-1; D is perhaps TRBD1 (5 bases). This CDR3 spans 13 amino acids. Germline assignment: CDR1 SGHAT and CDR2 FQNNGV. The V end lost 1 base, the J end lost 6 bases, and 7 bases lay between the germline ends. As DNA, the CDR3 is TGTGCCAGCAGCTTAGGACAGATCAATGAGCAGTTCTTC. Protein product: CASSLGQINEQFF.

This chain uses TRBV28 with TRBJ2-7; no firm D call. The germline gives CDR1 MDHEN, CDR2 SYDVKM. CDR3 length: 13 amino acids. V was clipped by 5 bases and J by 0 bases, with 8 bases between them. In DNA form, the CDR3 reads TGTGCCAGCAGTATCCCCAGCTCCTACGAGCAGTACTTC. It yields the protein CASSIPSSYEQYF.

A few counts support this clone. The chain carries TRBV24-1 and TRBJ2-2, with 7 bases identical to TRBD1. Germline trimming cut 4 bases from V and 3 bases from J; bases unmatched to any gene: 4. CDR1 and CDR2 from the germline V gene are KGHDR and SFDVKD. This CDR3 spans 15 amino acids. The CDR3 nucleotides are TGTGCCACCAGTGACTTAGACAGGGACACCGGGGAGCTGTTTTTT. Amino acids: CATSDLDRDTGELFF.

The chain uses TRBV28 and TRBJ2-2; weak D call: TRBD1 (5 bases). Per germline, CDR1 MDHEN and CDR2 SYDVKM. Trimming took 2 bases from V and 4 from J, leaving 8 bases between them. This CDR3 has 14 amino acids. This CDR3 reads CASSLTGLTGELFF. DNA for the CDR3: TGTGCCAGCAGTTTAACAGGCCTCACCGGGGAGCTGTTTTTT.

CDR3: CASSPPGLAGEQYF. CDR3 nucleotide sequence: TGTGCCAGCAGTCCCCCGGGACTAGCGGGCGAGCAGTACTTC. This chain links TRBV6-5 with TRBJ2-7; 12 bases map to TRBD2. The J segment lost 6 bases and the V segment lost 5 bases, leaving 5 bases of the junction unmatched. CDR3 length equals 14 residues. Germline V CDR1 and CDR2: MNHEY, SVGAGI.